What follows describes a single TCR beta chain. The target antigen is unknown. This entry comes from a study of blood T cells in healthy people across ages. For the study at large: Researchers report that template switching captured about one barcoded beta molecule per two T cells. Regarding the study as a whole: PBMCs were not sorted, which prevented a conclusive comparison of naive versus antigen-experienced cells. Age advanced and TCR beta diversity per million T cells fell, roughly linearly.

Using a J-beta primer mix together with a sample-barcoded 5' primer, a second PCR was run for about 6 to 11 cycles. MiXCR was run by TCRdb on the 5' RACE reads, yielding one entry per CDR3 protein. The sample holds some 1.5 million distinct CDR3 sequences; 28% are singletons and the top ten take 7.7%. The V and J ends lost 6 bases and 8 bases respectively, with 20 bases between them. From germline, CDR1 is MNHNS and CDR2 SASEGT. The CDR3 consists of 15 residues. The TCR was taken from a woman younger than 45 in good health. The source material was blood. J is TRBJ2-1 and V is TRBV6-1; D is tentatively TRBD1 or TRBD2 (5 bases each). CDR3 DNA: TGTGCCAGCAGATTACAGGACTTGGCCCCGCATGAGCAGTTCTTC. Amino acid sequence: CASRLQDLAPHEQFF.